This T cell receptor (beta chain) is drawn from a study of cytomegalovirus exposure and HLA in healthy donors. Study-level background: The 120 validation repertoires, a later analysis reported, used the same platform as the approximately 670 repertoires from the first cohort. Study results and limitations: Under in vitro conditions, a few CMV-associated chains were confirmed as specific for CMV antigens. TCR beta chains numbering more than 150 were designated cytomegalovirus-associated.

The donors were in the roughly 130-subject validation cohort, distinct from the approximately 700-subject first cohort. TCRdb's copy holds only in-frame clones and misses some; the assay was immunoSEQ multiplex PCR. The sample consists of approximately 230,000 clones, roughly nine tenths of them appearing once. A note on this clone: Antigen: not known.

The source of this sequence is a man aged 18 to 29 in good health and CMV-seropositive. The material sequenced was PBMCs.

CDR3 in DNA: TGTGCCAGCATGACAGGGGGTCCGATGAACACTGAAGCTTTCTTT. Residues: CASMTGGPMNTEAFF. The J gene is TRBJ1-1, the V gene TRBV5-4; 9 positions match TRBD1. V dropped 6 bases and J dropped 0; count of bases not matched to a gene: 6. In germline, CDR1 is SGHNT, CDR2 YYREEE (reference sequence). The CDR3 extends over 15 amino acids.